This T cell receptor beta chain was observed in a study of chemoradiotherapy in HPV16-positive cancers. Study background: Functional T-cell assays on a couple of HPV16-positive patients' cells defined candidate HPV-specific clones and common TCR motifs. Study outcomes and limitations: Non-HPV-specific T cells did not expand in tumors during treatment, whereas candidate HPV-specific clones and E7-related motifs did. For HPV16-positive patients, expanding HPV-responsive T cells associated with longer recurrence-free survival.

This CDR3 spans 13 amino acids. CDR1 is LNHNV and CDR2 is YYDKDF in the germline V gene (reference sequence). Trimming stripped 4 bases from V and 0 bases from J, with 5 bases between. Repeated repertoire sampling spanned the course of chemoradiotherapy. Profiled with immunoSEQ multiplex PCR; TCRdb holds only in-frame clones, not every one. Among 9,500 to 15,000 clones listed, 81% were seen once. Concerning this clone: The antigen remains undetermined.

This receptor was identified in a human donor with HPV-associated anogenital cancer. V usage is TRBV15 and J usage is TRBJ2-3; D remains ambiguous. Sampling was carried out from a patient who underwent chemoradiotherapy. As DNA, the CDR3 is TGTGCCACCAGCACACCCAGCACAGATACGCAGTATTTT. Translation gives CATSTPSTDTQYF.